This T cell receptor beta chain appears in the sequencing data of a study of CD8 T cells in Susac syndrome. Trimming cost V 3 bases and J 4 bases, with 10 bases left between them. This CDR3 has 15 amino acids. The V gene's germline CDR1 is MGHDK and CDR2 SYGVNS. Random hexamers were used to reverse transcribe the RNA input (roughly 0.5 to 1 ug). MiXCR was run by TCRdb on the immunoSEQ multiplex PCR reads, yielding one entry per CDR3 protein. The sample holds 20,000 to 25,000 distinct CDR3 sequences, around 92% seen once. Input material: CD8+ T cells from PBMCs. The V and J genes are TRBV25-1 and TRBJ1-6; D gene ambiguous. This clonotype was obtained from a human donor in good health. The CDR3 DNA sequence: TGTGCCAGCAGTGATGGACTTACGTATAATTCACCCCTCCACTTT. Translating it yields CASSDGLTYNSPLHF.